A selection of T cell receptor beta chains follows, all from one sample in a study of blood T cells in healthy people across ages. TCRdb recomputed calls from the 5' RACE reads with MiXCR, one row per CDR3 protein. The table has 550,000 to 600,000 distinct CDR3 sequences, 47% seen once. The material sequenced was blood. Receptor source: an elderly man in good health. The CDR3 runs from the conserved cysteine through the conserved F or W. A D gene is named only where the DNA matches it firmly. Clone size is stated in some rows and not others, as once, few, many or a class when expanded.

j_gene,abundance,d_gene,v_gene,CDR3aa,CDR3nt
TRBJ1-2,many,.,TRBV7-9,CASSRGDSTNYGYTF,TGTGCCAGCAGCCGAGGGGACTCAACTAACTATGGCTACACCTTC
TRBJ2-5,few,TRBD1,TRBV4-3,CASSQDRQGIGETQYF,TGCGCCAGCAGCCAAGATCGACAGGGTATAGGCGAGACCCAGTACTTC
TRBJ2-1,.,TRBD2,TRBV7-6,CASSLVSGGNEQFF,TGTGCCAGCAGCTTAGTTAGCGGGGGCAATGAGCAGTTCTTC
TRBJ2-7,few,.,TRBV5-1,CASSAQSYEQYF,TGCGCCAGCAGCGCACAGAGTTACGAGCAGTACTTC
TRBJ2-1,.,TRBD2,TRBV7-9,CASTSTSGKSSYNEQFF,TGTGCCAGCACTTCGACTAGCGGGAAGAGCTCCTACAATGAGCAGTTCTTC
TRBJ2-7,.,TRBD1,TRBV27,CASSYAPGGLGREQYF,TGTGCCAGCAGTTACGCCCCAGGGGGCCTGGGGCGCGAGCAGTACTTC
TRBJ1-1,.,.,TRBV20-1,CSAEKGLDTEAFF,TGCAGTGCCGAGAAGGGGTTGGACACTGAAGCTTTCTTT
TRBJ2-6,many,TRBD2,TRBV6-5,CASRTSGNSGANVLTF,TGTGCCAGCAGGACTAGCGGGAACTCTGGGGCCAACGTCCTGACTTTC
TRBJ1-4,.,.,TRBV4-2,CASSDPRGARRTNEKLFF,TGTGCCAGCAGCGACCCGCGGGGGGCTAGGCGGACTAATGAAAAACTGTTTTTT
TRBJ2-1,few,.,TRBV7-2,CASSLSTNEQFF,TGTGCCAGCAGCTTAAGTACCAATGAGCAGTTCTTC
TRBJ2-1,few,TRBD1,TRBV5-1,CASSDGGTGDHNEQFF,TGCGCCAGCAGCGACGGTGGGACAGGGGACCACAATGAGCAGTTCTTC
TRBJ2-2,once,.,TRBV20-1,CSANLGVSSGELFF,TGCAGTGCCAACCTTGGGGTGAGCTCCGGGGAGCTGTTTTTT
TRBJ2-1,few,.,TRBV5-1,CASSMYRDSGIYNEQFF,TGCGCCAGCAGCATGTACCGGGACAGCGGGATCTACAATGAGCAGTTCTTC
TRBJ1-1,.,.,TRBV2,CASSSDRAPNTEAFF,TGTGCCAGCAGCTCCGACCGGGCCCCGAACACTGAAGCTTTCTTT
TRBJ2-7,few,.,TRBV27,CASSPDGAYEQYF,TGTGCCAGCAGTCCGGACGGAGCCTACGAGCAGTACTTC
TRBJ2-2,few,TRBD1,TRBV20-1,CSARPTGTDNTGELFF,TGCAGTGCTAGGCCCACCGGGACAGATAACACCGGGGAGCTGTTTTTT
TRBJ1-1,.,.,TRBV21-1,CASSKRPLLGTEAFF,TGTGCCAGCAGCAAAAGGCCCTTGCTGGGCACTGAAGCTTTCTTT
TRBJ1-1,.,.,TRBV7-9,CASSTSGTEAFF,TGTGCCAGCAGCACGAGCGGGACTGAAGCTTTCTTT
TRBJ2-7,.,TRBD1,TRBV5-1,CASSSQGAHEQYF,TGCGCCAGCAGCTCACAGGGGGCCCACGAGCAGTACTTC
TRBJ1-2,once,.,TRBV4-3,CASSQFVQENYGYTF,TGCGCCAGCAGCCAATTCGTACAGGAAAACTATGGCTACACCTTC
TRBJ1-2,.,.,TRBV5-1,CASSLSPLVYGYTF,TGCGCCAGCAGCTTGTCCCCTCTTGTCTATGGCTACACCTTC
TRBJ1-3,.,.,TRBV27,CASSLFPGRGNTIYF,TGTGCCAGCAGTTTATTCCCGGGGAGAGGAAACACCATATATTTT
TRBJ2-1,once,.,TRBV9,CASSVDRGTRNFNEQFF,TGTGCCAGCAGCGTAGACCGTGGGACTCGTAATTTCAATGAGCAGTTCTTC
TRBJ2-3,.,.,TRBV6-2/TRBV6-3,CASSYQGPSLYF,TGTGCCAGCAGTTATCAGGGACCTTCATTGTATTTT